This TCR beta chain came from a study of T cell changes during pregnancy in multiple sclerosis (dated by TCRdb to 2018 to 2020). Notes on the research overall: The study looked at changes in the T cell repertoire across pregnancy in women with multiple sclerosis.

About this clone itself: Its antigen is unknown. Base qualities are not provided; no much larger clone lies one nucleotide away.

Trimming leaves V shorter by 3 bases and J shorter by 6 bases, with the junction holding 8 bases beyond the gene matches. From the germline V gene, CDR1 is SGHVS and CDR2 is FNYEAQ. From cysteine to phenylalanine, the CDR3 is 16 amino acids long. The entry retains the CDR3 DNA only, 48 bases that are in frame from base 1. The library was made by the immunoSEQ multiplex PCR assay. What TCRdb holds here is the immuneACCESS table cut down to in-frame rearrangements. Part of the clones is not present; checked against another copy, under half of the missing clones reflect an unresolved V gene, and the others are unexplained. The sample includes over 50,000 clones, with around 90% observed a single time. Clones ranked in the top ten supply 1.7% of the sample.

The TCR was taken from a female donor with multiple sclerosis, enrolled in a pregnancy study. Here the chain combines TRBV7-6 and TRBJ2-7, with 13 bases aligning to TRBD2. Sequenced here: peripheral blood, sampled in the first trimester of pregnancy. The sequenced DNA: TGTGCCAGCAGCTTTCGCCCAAGGACTAGCGGGAGCGAGCAGTACTTC. Translated, it gives CASSFRPRTSGSEQYF.